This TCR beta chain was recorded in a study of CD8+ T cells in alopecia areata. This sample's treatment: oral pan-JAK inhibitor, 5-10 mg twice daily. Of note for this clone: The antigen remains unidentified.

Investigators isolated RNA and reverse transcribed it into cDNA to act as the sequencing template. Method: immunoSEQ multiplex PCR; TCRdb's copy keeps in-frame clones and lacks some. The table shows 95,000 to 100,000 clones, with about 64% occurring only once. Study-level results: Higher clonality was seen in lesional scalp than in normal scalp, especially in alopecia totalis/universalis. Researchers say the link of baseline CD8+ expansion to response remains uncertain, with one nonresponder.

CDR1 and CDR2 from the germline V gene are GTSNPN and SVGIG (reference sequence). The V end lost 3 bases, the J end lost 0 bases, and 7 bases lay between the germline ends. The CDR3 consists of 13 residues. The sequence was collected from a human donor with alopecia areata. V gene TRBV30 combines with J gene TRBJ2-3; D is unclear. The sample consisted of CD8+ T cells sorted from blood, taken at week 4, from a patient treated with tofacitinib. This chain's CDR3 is CAWSMGSTDTQYF. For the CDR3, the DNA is TGTGCCTGGAGCATGGGGAGCACAGATACGCAGTATTTT.